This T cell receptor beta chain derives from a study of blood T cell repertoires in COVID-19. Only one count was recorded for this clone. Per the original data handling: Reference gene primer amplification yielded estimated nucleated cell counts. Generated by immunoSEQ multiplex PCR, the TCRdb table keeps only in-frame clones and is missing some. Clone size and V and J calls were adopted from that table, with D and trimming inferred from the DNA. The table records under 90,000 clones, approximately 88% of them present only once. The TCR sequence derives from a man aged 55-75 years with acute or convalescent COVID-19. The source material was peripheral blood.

CDR3 sequence (DNA): TGTGCCAGCAGGGAACCTAGCAGGGGTCTACTGTTTGGGGTCACTCAGCCCCAGCATTTT. Translated: CASREPSRGLLFGVTQPQHF. J is TRBJ1-5 and V is TRBV6-1, with a weak D call TRBD1 (6 bases). Trimming removed 6 bases from V and 6 bases from J, with 33 bases in between. This CDR3 has 20 residues. Germline-derived CDR1 and CDR2 are MNHNS and SASEGT.